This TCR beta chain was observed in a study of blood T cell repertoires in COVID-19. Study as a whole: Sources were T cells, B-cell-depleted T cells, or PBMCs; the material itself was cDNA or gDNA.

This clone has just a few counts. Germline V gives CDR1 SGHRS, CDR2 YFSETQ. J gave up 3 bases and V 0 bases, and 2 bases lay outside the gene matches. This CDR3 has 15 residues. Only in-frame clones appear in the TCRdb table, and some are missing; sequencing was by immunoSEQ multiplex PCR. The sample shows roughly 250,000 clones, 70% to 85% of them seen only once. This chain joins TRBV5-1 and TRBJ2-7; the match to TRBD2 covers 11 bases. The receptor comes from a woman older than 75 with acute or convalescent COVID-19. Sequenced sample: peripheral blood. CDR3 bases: TGCGCCAGCAGCTTGGGGGGGACTAGCGGCTACGAGCAGTACTTC. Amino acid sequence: CASSLGGTSGYEQYF.